This entry lists 21 T cell receptor beta chains sequenced from one sample in a study of T cell changes during pregnancy in multiple sclerosis. TCRdb's copy holds only in-frame clones and misses some; the assay was immunoSEQ multiplex PCR. Of around 110,000 clones detected, approximately 90% appear once; the ten largest clones hold 1.5%. The specimen was peripheral blood, collected in the third trimester of pregnancy. The receptors stem from a female donor with multiple sclerosis, enrolled in a pregnancy study.

The gene calls are TRBV7-2 and TRBJ1-5; D gene unclear. Germline V CDR1 and CDR2: SGHTA, FQGNSA. Trimming took 1 base from V and 3 from J, leaving 10 bases between them. CDR3 length: 15 residues. This CDR3 is CASSLGAGPNQPQHF. In DNA form, the CDR3 reads TGTGCCAGCAGCTTAGGGGCGGGCCCCAATCAGCCCCAGCATTTT.

The chain uses TRBV27 and TRBJ2-7, with 13 bases that match TRBD2. The ends lost 5 bases at V and 0 bases at J; junction bases unmatched: 4. This CDR3 spans 16 amino acids. Germline V gene data show CDR1 as MNHEY and CDR2 as SMNVEV (reference sequence). The CDR3 here is CASSRLAGGASYEQYF. The CDR3, as DNA: TGTGCCAGCAGTAGACTAGCGGGAGGAGCCTCCTACGAGCAGTACTTC.

The chain has TRBV28 and TRBJ2-1; D call uncertain. Per germline, CDR1 MDHEN and CDR2 SYDVKM. Trimming took off 3 bases at V and 8 bases at J, with 2 bases between the two ends. The CDR3 totals 10 residues. CDR3 DNA sequence: TGTGCCAGCAGTTTCTATGAGCAGTTCTTC. This codes for CASSFYEQFF.

This rearrangement joins TRBV5-8 to TRBJ1-1; 9 bases match TRBD1. The J segment lost 2 bases and the V segment lost 0 bases, leaving 11 bases of the junction unmatched. CDR3 length equals 18 residues. CDR1 is SGHTS and CDR2 is YDEGEE in the germline V gene. The CDR3: CASSLANWDREGNTEAFF. In DNA form, the CDR3 reads TGTGCCAGCAGCTTGGCCAATTGGGACAGGGAAGGCAACACTGAAGCTTTCTTT.

CDR3 nucleotide sequence: TGTGCCAGCAGCAAGGGGGGACTAGAGGTCGGGGAGCTGTTTTTT. It codes for CASSKGGLEVGELFF. The chain recombines TRBV7-8 with TRBJ2-2; 8 bases map to TRBD2. The V segment lost 5 bases and the J segment 7 bases; nucleotides outside the gene matches: 9. Germline loops: CDR1 SGHVS, CDR2 FQNEAQ. This CDR3 is 15 amino acids long.

This clone has a single count. The chain links TRBV5-8 to TRBJ1-4; 10 bases map to TRBD1. CDR1 is SGHTS, CDR2 YDEGEE, per germline. The CDR3 length is 16 residues. J gave up 6 bases and V 3 bases, and 8 bases lay outside the gene matches. The CDR3 sequence: CASSSDRGPGDEKLFF. The CDR3 region has the DNA TGTGCCAGCAGCTCCGACAGGGGGCCGGGAGATGAAAAACTGTTTTTT.

The chain is built from TRBV7-9 and TRBJ1-6, with a weak D call TRBD1 (5 bases). Deletions cut 5 bases from V and 6 bases from J, with 14 bases between. This CDR3 has 15 amino acids. Germline V CDR1 and CDR2: SEHNR, FQNEAQ (reference sequence). The CDR3 nucleotides read TGTGCCAGCAGCGAACCCGACAGCCTTAATTCACCCCTCCACTTT. It translates to CASSEPDSLNSPLHF.

This chain connects TRBV10-1 to TRBJ2-5; 8 bases match TRBD1. The V and J ends lost 1 base and 7 bases, in that order; junction bases with no gene match: 5. Germline CDR1 reads WNHNN; CDR2 reads SYGVQD (reference sequence). The CDR3 totals 14 residues. The CDR3 sequence is CASSEFGQGATQYF. In DNA form, the CDR3 reads TGCGCCAGCAGTGAGTTTGGACAGGGTGCGACCCAGTACTTC.

V is TRBV4-1 and J is TRBJ2-2; TRBD1 aligns across 7 bases. The CDR3 totals 17 residues. The V gene end was trimmed by 0 bases and the J gene end by 0 bases; junction bases not matched to a gene: 4. Germline loops: CDR1 MGHRA, CDR2 YSYEKL. For the CDR3, the DNA is TGCGCCAGCAGCCAAGACAGGGGGAGCGCGAACACCGGGGAGCTGTTTTTT. Amino acid sequence: CASSQDRGSANTGELFF.

This sequence joins TRBV4-1 and TRBJ2-1; 7 bases match TRBD2. V lost 0 bases and J lost 8; bases outside the gene matches: 7. Germline V gives CDR1 MGHRA, CDR2 YSYEKL. The CDR3 runs to 15 residues. CDR3 sequence reads: CASSQEAGLSDEQFF. Written as DNA, the CDR3 is TGCGCCAGCAGCCAAGAAGCGGGACTCTCTGATGAGCAGTTCTTC.

In its sample, this clone was seen once. V usage is TRBV5-4 and J usage is TRBJ1-1; 7 bases are shared with TRBD1. V shed 5 bases, J shed 0 bases, and the junction held 10 bases outside the gene matches. CDR1 is SGHNT and CDR2 is YYREEE in the germline V gene (reference sequence). This CDR3 is 16 amino acids long. CDR3 residues: CASSRDRETVNTEAFF. The DNA of the CDR3 is TGTGCCAGCAGTCGGGACAGAGAGACCGTGAACACTGAAGCTTTCTTT.

The chain is built from TRBV7-3 and TRBJ2-3; tentatively, D is TRBD2 (6 bases). V dropped 1 base and J dropped 9 bases, with 8 bases sitting between them. This CDR3 region has 12 residues. Germline CDR1 is SGHTA and CDR2 is FQGTGA. The CDR3: CASSLRDLTQYF. CDR3 nucleotide sequence: TGTGCCAGCAGCTTAAGGGACTTAACGCAGTATTTT.

This rearrangement joins TRBV9 to TRBJ2-3; D is perhaps TRBD2 (6 bases). Trimming cost V 5 bases and J 3 bases, with 16 bases left between them. Germline values: CDR1 SGDLS, CDR2 YYNGEE. This CDR3 is built from 15 residues. The CDR3 DNA sequence: TGTGCCAGCAGTCCTCTAGCGTGGGAGACAGATACGCAGTATTTT. Translating it yields CASSPLAWETDTQYF.

This clone was recorded a few times. The chain links TRBV29-1 to TRBJ1-1; 7 bases fit TRBD1. V lost 4 bases, J lost 7 bases, and 9 bases stayed unmatched. Germline V gene sequence: CDR1 SQVTM, CDR2 ANQGSEA. CDR3 length: 13 amino acids. The CDR3 loop is CSVVTGVAREAFF. CDR3 in DNA: TGCAGCGTTGTAACAGGGGTAGCACGTGAAGCTTTCTTT.

This rearrangement joins TRBV7-3 to TRBJ2-3; 8 bases agree with TRBD2. V was clipped by 3 bases and J by 2 bases; unmatched bases: 4. Germline V lookup: CDR1 SGHTA, CDR2 FQGTGA. The CDR3 spans 15 residues. CDR3 DNA: TGTGCCAGCAGCTTTAGCGGGATCTTCACAGATACGCAGTATTTT. Amino acid sequence: CASSFSGIFTDTQYF.

The chain carries TRBV19 and TRBJ2-7; tentative D call: TRBD2 (6 bases). Germline CDR1 is LNHDA and CDR2 is SQIVND (reference sequence). This CDR3 is built from 15 residues. V lost 3 bases and J lost 2, with 14 bases in between. CDR3 bases: TGTGCCAGTAGTATTACAGCGGGCGATACCTACGAGCAGTACTTC. It yields the protein CASSITAGDTYEQYF.

The chain uses TRBV2 and TRBJ2-3; possibly TRBD1 for D (5 bases). Trimming cost V 4 bases and J 0 bases, with 8 bases left between them. This CDR3 region has 14 residues. The germline V gene has CDR1 SNHLY and CDR2 FYNNEI. CDR3 bases: TGTGCCAGCAGTGGTGACAGTAGCACAGATACGCAGTATTTT. Its translation: CASSGDSSTDTQYF.

The V call is TRBV5-4, the J call TRBJ1-4, with 9 nucleotides matching TRBD1. Unmatched junction bases numbered 1, after V lost 0 bases and J lost 7 bases. CDR3 length: 14 amino acids. Germline V gives CDR1 SGHNT, CDR2 YYREEE (reference sequence). CDR3 DNA: TGTGCCAGCAGCTTGGAACAGGGGGCTGAAAAACTGTTTTTT. Translation: CASSLEQGAEKLFF.

V and J are TRBV28 and TRBJ2-7; maybe TRBD1 (5 bases). Per the germline V gene, CDR1 is MDHEN and CDR2 is SYDVKM. Trimming took off 6 bases at V and 3 bases at J, with 6 bases between the two ends. The CDR3 is made up of 11 amino acids. The CDR3 sequence: CASRTVYEQYF. For the CDR3, the DNA is TGTGCCAGCAGGACAGTCTACGAGCAGTACTTC.

The chain carries TRBV27 and TRBJ1-1, with TRBD1 matching 7 bases. The germline CDR1 and CDR2 sequences are MNHEY and SMNVEV (reference sequence). This CDR3 is built from 13 residues. Trimming cost V 4 bases and J 3 bases; bases outside gene matches: 2. The DNA for the CDR3 is TGTGCCAGCAGTTCCACAGGGGACACTGAAGCTTTCTTT. This encodes CASSSTGDTEAFF.

The V call is TRBV5-4, the J call TRBJ1-2, with 9 bases fitting TRBD1. CDR3 length equals 15 residues. V shed 4 bases, J shed 4 bases, and the junction held 8 bases outside the gene matches. Germline CDR1 SGHNT, CDR2 YYREEE (reference sequence). The CDR3 sequence is CASSLPGTGLYGYTF. For the CDR3, the DNA is TGTGCCAGCAGCCTACCCGGGACAGGGCTCTATGGCTACACCTTC.